The clone carrying this TCR beta chain was picked up a small number of times. Its antigen is currently unknown. The data originate from a study of shared clonotypes between healthy human individuals. Overall study: Each donor's CD4 naive and CD4 memory cells filled three plates apiece, CD8 naive two, and CD8 memory one.

V was shortened by 0 bases and J by 4 bases, with 11 bases between the two germline ends. Germline V gives CDR1 SEHNR, CDR2 FQNEAQ (reference sequence). The CDR3 has 15 residues. Regarding the study as a whole: Among donors, clonotype sharing was expected to be affected by sequencing depth.

Everyone who donated was a Caucasian adult who lived in Nashville, Tennessee. Several immunoSEQ plates received, in even portions, the genomic DNA of each subset. Profiled with immunoSEQ multiplex PCR; TCRdb holds only in-frame clones, not every one. Among over a million clones listed, more than 75% were seen once. The chain is built from TRBV7-9 and TRBJ2-3; no reliable D call. Sequencing used memory CD4+ T cells from PBMCs. The subset was: CD45RA-negative fraction. This clonotype was obtained from a man between 18 and 35 years old in good health. Some clones in this sample may be carry-over from other donors' samples. This CDR3 is CASSLAIEVADTQYF. The CDR3 region has the DNA TGTGCCAGCAGCTTAGCGATAGAGGTAGCAGATACGCAGTATTTT.